This TCR beta chain stems from a study of shared clonotypes between healthy human individuals. Notes on the study in general: Specimens sampled were limited to blood, with tissue repertoires likely differing. On the whole, naive subsets had larger estimated richness than memory subsets had.

The CDR3 sequence is 15 residues long. Per germline, CDR1 SGHRS and CDR2 YFSETQ. With 0 bases removed from V and 2 bases from J, the gap between germline ends came to 11 bases. A split of CD4+ cells into CD45RA+ naive and CD45RA-negative memory subsets was performed. About this clone itself: Its antigen is unidentified.

Once extracted for a subset, genomic DNA was divided evenly among several immunoSEQ plates. Libraries were prepared by immunoSEQ multiplex PCR; TCRdb keeps only in-frame clonotypes and omits some of them. The sample has about 1.1 million clones, approximately 80% seen once. This chain links TRBV5-1 with TRBJ2-5; perhaps TRBD1 as D (5 bases). This receptor was obtained from a man between 18 and 35 years old in good health. Some clones in this sample may be carry-over from other donors' samples. Sequences were obtained from memory CD4+ T cells from PBMCs. Subset indicated: CD45RA-negative fraction. The chain's CDR3 is CASSLVSAGQETQYF. The CDR3 DNA sequence: TGCGCCAGCAGCTTGGTGTCCGCAGGGCAAGAGACCCAGTACTTC.